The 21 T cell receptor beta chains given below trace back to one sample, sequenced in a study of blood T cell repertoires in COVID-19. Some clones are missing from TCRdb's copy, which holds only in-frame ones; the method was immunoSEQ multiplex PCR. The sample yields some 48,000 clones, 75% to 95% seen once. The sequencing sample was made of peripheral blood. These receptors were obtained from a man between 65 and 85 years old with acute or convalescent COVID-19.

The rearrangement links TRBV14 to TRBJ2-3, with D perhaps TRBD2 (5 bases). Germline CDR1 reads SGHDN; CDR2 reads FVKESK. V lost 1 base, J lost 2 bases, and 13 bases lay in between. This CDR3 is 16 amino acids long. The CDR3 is CASSQGLAVPTDTQYF. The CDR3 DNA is TGTGCCAGCAGCCAAGGCCTAGCCGTACCCACAGATACGCAGTATTTT. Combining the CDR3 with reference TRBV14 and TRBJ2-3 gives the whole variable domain EAGVTQFPSHSVIEKGQTVTLRCDPISGHDNLYWYRRVMGKEIKFLLHFVKESKQDESGMPNNRFLAERTGGTYSTLKVQPAELEDSGVYFCASSQGLAVPTDTQYFGPGTRLTVL.

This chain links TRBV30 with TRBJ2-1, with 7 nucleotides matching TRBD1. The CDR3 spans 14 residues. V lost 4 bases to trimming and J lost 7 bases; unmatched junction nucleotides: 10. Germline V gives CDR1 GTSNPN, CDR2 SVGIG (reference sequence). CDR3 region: CAWKGQIIQNEQFF. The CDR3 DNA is TGTGCCTGGAAGGGACAGATCATTCAAAATGAGCAGTTCTTC.

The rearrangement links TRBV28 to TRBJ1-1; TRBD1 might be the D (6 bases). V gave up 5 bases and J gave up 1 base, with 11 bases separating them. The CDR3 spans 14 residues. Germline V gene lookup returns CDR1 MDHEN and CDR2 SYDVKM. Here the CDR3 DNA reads TGTGCCAGCAGTCCACAGGGATGGAACACTGAAGCTTTCTTT. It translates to CASSPQGWNTEAFF.

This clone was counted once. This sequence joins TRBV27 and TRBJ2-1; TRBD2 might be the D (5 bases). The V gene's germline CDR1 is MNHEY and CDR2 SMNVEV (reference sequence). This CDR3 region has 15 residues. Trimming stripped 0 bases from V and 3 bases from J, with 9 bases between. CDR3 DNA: TGTGCCAGCAGTTTATCCCTAGAGGGCTACAATGAGCAGTTCTTC. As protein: CASSLSLEGYNEQFF.

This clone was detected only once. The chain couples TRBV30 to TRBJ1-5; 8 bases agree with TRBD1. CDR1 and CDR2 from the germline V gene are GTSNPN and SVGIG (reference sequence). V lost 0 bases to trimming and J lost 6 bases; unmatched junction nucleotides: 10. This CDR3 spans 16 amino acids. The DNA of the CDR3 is TGTGCCTGGAGTGTATTGGGCGGACAGGGACGTCAGCCCCAGCATTTT. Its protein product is CAWSVLGGQGRQPQHF.

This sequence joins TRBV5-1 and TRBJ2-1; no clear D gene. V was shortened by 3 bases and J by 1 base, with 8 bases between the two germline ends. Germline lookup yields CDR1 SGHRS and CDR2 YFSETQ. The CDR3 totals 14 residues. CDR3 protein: CASSSGESYNEQFF. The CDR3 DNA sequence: TGCGCCAGCAGCTCCGGAGAGTCCTACAATGAGCAGTTCTTC.

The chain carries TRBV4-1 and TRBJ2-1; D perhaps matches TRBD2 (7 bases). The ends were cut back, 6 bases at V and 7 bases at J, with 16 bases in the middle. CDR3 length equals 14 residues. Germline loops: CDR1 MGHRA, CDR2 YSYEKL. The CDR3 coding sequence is TGCGCCAGCAGGGAGGTCGCGGGGGCAAATGAGCAGTTCTTC. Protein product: CASREVAGANEQFF.

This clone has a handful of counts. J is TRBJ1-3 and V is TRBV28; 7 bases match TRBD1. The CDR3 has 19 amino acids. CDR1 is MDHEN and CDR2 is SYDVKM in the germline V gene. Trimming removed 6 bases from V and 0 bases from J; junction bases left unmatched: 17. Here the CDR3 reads CASRDHPGQSLSSGNTIYF. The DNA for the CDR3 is TGTGCCAGCAGAGACCATCCGGGACAGTCCCTTAGCTCTGGAAACACCATATATTTT.

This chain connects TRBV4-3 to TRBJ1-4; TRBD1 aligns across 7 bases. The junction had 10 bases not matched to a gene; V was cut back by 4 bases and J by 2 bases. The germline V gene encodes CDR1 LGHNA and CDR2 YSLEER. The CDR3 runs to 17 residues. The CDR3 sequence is CASSRNPPGQTNEKLFF. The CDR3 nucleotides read TGCGCCAGCAGCCGCAATCCACCGGGACAGACTAATGAAAAACTGTTTTTT.

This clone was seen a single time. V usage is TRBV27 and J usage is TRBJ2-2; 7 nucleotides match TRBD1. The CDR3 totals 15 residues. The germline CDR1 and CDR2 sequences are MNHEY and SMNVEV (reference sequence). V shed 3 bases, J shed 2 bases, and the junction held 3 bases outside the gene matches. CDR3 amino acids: CASSLDRRNTGELFF. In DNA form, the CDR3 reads TGTGCCAGCAGTTTGGACAGGCGAAACACCGGGGAGCTGTTTTTT.

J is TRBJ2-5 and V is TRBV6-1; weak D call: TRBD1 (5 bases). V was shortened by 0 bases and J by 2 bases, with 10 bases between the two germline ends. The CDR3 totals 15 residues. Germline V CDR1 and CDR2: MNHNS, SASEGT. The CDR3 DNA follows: TGTGCCAGCAGTGAAGCGAGAGCAGGGCAAGAGACCCAGTACTTC. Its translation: CASSEARAGQETQYF.

The DNA for the CDR3 is TGTGCCAGCAGTTTAGCACCCGGGACTAGCGGGGGGGGGAATCAAGAGACCCAGTACTTC. It codes for CASSLAPGTSGGGNQETQYF. This sequence joins TRBV27 and TRBJ2-5; TRBD2 agrees at 16 bases. V trimming: 2 bases; J trimming: 2 bases; junction bases outside the gene matches: 11. There are 20 residues in the CDR3. CDR1 and CDR2 from the germline V gene are MNHEY and SMNVEV (reference sequence).

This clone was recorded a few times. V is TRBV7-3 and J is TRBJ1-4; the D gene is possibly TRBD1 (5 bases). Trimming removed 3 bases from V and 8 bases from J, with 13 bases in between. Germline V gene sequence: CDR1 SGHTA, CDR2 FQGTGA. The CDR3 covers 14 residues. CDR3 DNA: TGTGCCAGCAGCTTTTATGGACATATCGAAAAACTGTTTTTT. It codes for CASSFYGHIEKLFF.

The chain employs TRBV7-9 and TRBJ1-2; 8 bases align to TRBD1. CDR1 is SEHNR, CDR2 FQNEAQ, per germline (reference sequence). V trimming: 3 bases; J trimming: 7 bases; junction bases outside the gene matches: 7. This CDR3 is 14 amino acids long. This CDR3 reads CASSLTGVLRGYTF. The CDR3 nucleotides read TGTGCCAGCAGCTTGACAGGGGTGCTGCGTGGCTACACCTTC.

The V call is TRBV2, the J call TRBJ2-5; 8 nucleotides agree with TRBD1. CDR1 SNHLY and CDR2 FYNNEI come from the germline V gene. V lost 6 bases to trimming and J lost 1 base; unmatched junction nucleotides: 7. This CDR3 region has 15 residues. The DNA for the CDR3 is TGTGCCAGCAGAAAACAGGGGGTTCCCCAAGAGACCCAGTACTTC. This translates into CASRKQGVPQETQYF.

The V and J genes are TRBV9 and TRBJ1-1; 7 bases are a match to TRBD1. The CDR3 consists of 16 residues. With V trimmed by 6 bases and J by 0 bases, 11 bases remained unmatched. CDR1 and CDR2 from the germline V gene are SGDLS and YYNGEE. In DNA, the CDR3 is TGTGCCAGCACCAGACAGGGCCGGGGGATGAACACTGAAGCTTTCTTT. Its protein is CASTRQGRGMNTEAFF.

The CDR3 region is CASSLVPQETQYF. DNA for the CDR3: TGTGCCAGCAGCTTAGTTCCACAAGAGACCCAGTACTTC. The chain joins TRBV7-9 to TRBJ2-5; unclear D gene. Per the germline V gene, CDR1 is SEHNR and CDR2 is FQNEAQ (reference sequence). The CDR3 runs to 13 residues. V shed 1 base and J shed 2 bases, with 5 bases lying between them. Together with reference TRBV7-9 and TRBJ2-5, the CDR3 gives the full variable domain: DTGVSQNPRHKITKRGQNVTFRCDPISEHNRLYWYRQTLGQGPEFLTYFQNEAQLEKSRLLSDRFSAERPKGSFSTLEIQRTEQGDSAMYLCASSLVPQETQYFGPGTRLLVL.

The CDR3 loop is CASSVAAGGLQPDEQYF. The CDR3 coding sequence is TGTGCCAGCAGCGTAGCGGCTGGGGGACTGCAACCCGACGAGCAGTACTTC. The chain links TRBV9 to TRBJ2-7, with a possible D match to TRBD2 (6 bases). Germline V CDR1 and CDR2: SGDLS, YYNGEE. CDR3 length equals 17 residues. Trimming removed 0 bases at V and 5 bases at J, with 21 bases between.

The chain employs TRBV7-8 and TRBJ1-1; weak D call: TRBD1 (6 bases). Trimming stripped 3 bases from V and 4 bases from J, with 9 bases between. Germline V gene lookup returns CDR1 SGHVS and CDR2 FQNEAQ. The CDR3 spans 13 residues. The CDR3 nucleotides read TGTGCCAGCAGCTTCAGGGGTGTCACTGAAGCTTTCTTT. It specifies CASSFRGVTEAFF.

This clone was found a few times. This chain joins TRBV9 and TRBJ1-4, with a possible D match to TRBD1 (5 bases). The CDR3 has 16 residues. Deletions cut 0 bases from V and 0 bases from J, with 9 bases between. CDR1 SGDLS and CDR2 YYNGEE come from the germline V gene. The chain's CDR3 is CASSVGRQTTNEKLFF. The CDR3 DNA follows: TGTGCCAGCAGCGTAGGGAGACAGACAACTAATGAAAAACTGTTTTTT.

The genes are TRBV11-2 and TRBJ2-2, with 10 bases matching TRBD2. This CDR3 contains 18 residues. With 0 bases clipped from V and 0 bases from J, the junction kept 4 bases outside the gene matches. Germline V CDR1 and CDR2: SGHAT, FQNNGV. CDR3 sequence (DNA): TGTGCCAGCAGCTTAGATTTAGCGGGGGGCCCGAACACCGGGGAGCTGTTTTTT. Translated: CASSLDLAGGPNTGELFF.